The 29 T cell receptor beta chains listed next were all sequenced from one sample in a study of spatial heterogeneity in lung cancer. TCRdb re-analysed the 5' RACE reads in MiXCR, keeping a single row per CDR3 protein. The sample includes approximately 30,000 distinct CDR3 sequences, about 10% seen only once; the top ten take roughly 29%. The time point denotes: blood at routine non-recurrence follow-up after resection. The starting material was PBMCs, obtained at follow-up. The receptors stem from a female donor with early-stage non-small cell lung cancer.

This clonotype was detected ten times or more. This chain links TRBV20-1 with TRBJ1-2, with 7 bases that match TRBD1. With V trimmed by 3 bases and J by 4 bases, 2 bases remained unmatched. The CDR3 length is 12 residues. Germline V gene sequence: CDR1 DFQATT, CDR2 SNEGSKA (reference sequence). CDR3 in DNA: TGCAGTGCTAGGCCAGGGGGCTATGGCTACACCTTC. It specifies CSARPGGYGYTF.

This clonotype showed up many times. The chain couples TRBV5-5 to TRBJ1-1; D is ambiguous. Germline values: CDR1 SGHKS, CDR2 YYEKEE (reference sequence). The CDR3 covers 13 residues. V was pared by 4 bases and J by 9 bases, with 16 bases between. The CDR3 DNA follows: TGTGCCAGCAGCCTGGGATCGGGGTACAAAGCTTTCTTT. This sequence encodes CASSLGSGYKAFF.

In its sample, this clonotype was seen many times. V and J are TRBV7-2 and TRBJ2-5; 9 positions agree with TRBD1. Germline assignment: CDR1 SGHTA and CDR2 FQGNSA. The CDR3 consists of 15 residues. Losses at the gene ends were 5 bases for V and 5 bases for J; bases not matched to a gene: 9. The CDR3 DNA reads as TGTGCCAGCAGCCTGGACAGGGGTACGATGGAGACCCAGTACTTC. This encodes CASSLDRGTMETQYF.

This clonotype was observed many times. The chain carries TRBV3-1 and TRBJ1-1, with 7 nucleotides matching TRBD1. V gave up 1 base and J gave up 0 bases; unmatched junction bases: 11. Germline CDR1 and CDR2: LGHDT and YNNKEL (reference sequence). The length of the CDR3 is 18 residues. CDR3 DNA sequence: TGTGCCAGCAGCCAAGCGGGCCAGGGGGTAGGTGTGAACACTGAAGCTTTCTTT. Encoded protein: CASSQAGQGVGVNTEAFF.

This clonotype has at least ten counts. J is TRBJ2-3 and V is TRBV18, with D possibly matching TRBD2 (6 bases). Germline lookup yields CDR1 KGHSH and CDR2 LQKENI. The CDR3 consists of 14 residues. Trimming removed 4 bases at V and 2 bases at J, with 10 bases between. CDR3 region: CASSLSGDTDTQYF. DNA of the CDR3: TGTGCCAGCTCACTGTCGGGGGACACAGATACGCAGTATTTT.

This clonotype was seen repeatedly, ten times or more. The CDR3 DNA reads TGTGCCAGCAGTGAATTCGGGGCTTTACCGTCTAATGAGCAGTTCTTC. As protein: CASSEFGALPSNEQFF. The rearrangement joins TRBV6-1 to TRBJ2-1, with D perhaps matching TRBD1 or TRBD2 (5 bases each). Per the germline V gene, CDR1 is MNHNS and CDR2 is SASEGT. With 2 bases removed from V and 7 bases from J, the gap between germline ends came to 18 bases. The CDR3 is 16 amino acids.

This clonotype was seen repeatedly, ten times or more. The chain combines TRBV7-9 with TRBJ2-6; perhaps TRBD2 as D (7 bases). Germline-derived CDR1 and CDR2 are SEHNR and FQNEAQ (reference sequence). This CDR3 spans 17 amino acids. V dropped 0 bases and J dropped 0 bases, with 9 bases sitting between them. CDR3 in DNA: TGTGCCAGCAGCTTAGCGGGAGGGGGCTCTGGGGCCAACGTCCTGACTTTC. Protein product: CASSLAGGGSGANVLTF.

This clonotype appeared a few times. The chain couples TRBV20-1 to TRBJ2-7, with 7 bases that match TRBD1. The CDR3 is made up of 15 amino acids. Looked up from germline, CDR1 is DFQATT and CDR2 is SNEGSKA (reference sequence). V trimming: 5 bases; J trimming: 5 bases; junction bases outside the gene matches: 15. The CDR3 nucleotides read TGCAGTGCTGTCGACAGGGCCCTCCCTATCAACGAGCAGTACTTC. Residues: CSAVDRALPINEQYF.

This rearrangement joins TRBV28 to TRBJ1-1, with D tentatively TRBD1 (6 bases). Germline values: CDR1 MDHEN, CDR2 SYDVKM. This CDR3 spans 15 amino acids. The ends were cut back, 2 bases at V and 3 bases at J, with 13 bases in the middle. The CDR3 spells CASSLPGTRYTEAFF. The CDR3 DNA follows: TGTGCCAGCAGTTTACCCGGGACACGTTACACTGAAGCTTTCTTT.

This clonotype was counted at least ten times. This chain's CDR3 is CASRTGTRYEQYF. CDR3 bases: TGTGCCAGCAGAACCGGGACACGCTACGAGCAGTACTTC. The chain has TRBV6-5 and TRBJ2-7, with D perhaps TRBD1 (6 bases). Trimming took 6 bases from V and 3 from J, leaving 12 bases between them. Germline values: CDR1 MNHEY, CDR2 SVGAGI. The CDR3 extends over 13 amino acids.

This clonotype has at least ten counts. The V and J genes are TRBV7-9 and TRBJ2-2; D not certain. The V end was cut by 1 base, the J end by 4 bases, with 10 bases between. Germline assignment: CDR1 SEHNR and CDR2 FQNEAQ (reference sequence). This CDR3 has 15 residues. The CDR3 nucleotides are TGTGCCAGCAGCTTAGATTCAGGATCCACCGGGGAGCTGTTTTTT. The encoded protein is CASSLDSGSTGELFF.

This clonotype was counted at least ten times. The chain has TRBV20-1 and TRBJ2-7; D ambiguous. Germline V lookup: CDR1 DFQATT, CDR2 SNEGSKA (reference sequence). Trimming shortened V by 0 bases and J by 0 bases, and 9 bases separated the two germline ends. The CDR3 sequence is 14 residues long. The CDR3 nucleotides are TGCAGTGCTAGAGATTTGAGGAGCTCCTACGAGCAGTACTTC. The encoded protein is CSARDLRSSYEQYF.

This clonotype was picked up many times. The genes are TRBV12-3 or TRBV12-4 and TRBJ2-2; 7 bases align to TRBD2. V was pared by 3 bases and J by 6 bases, with 4 bases of the junction left unmatched. The length of the CDR3 is 14 residues. CDR3 sequence: CASSFLGRAGELFF. The CDR3 DNA sequence: TGTGCCAGCAGTTTCTTAGGGAGGGCCGGGGAGCTGTTTTTT.

The chain is built from TRBV28 and TRBJ1-2; the D gene is possibly TRBD1 (5 bases). CDR1 and CDR2 (germline): MDHEN, SYDVKM. The V gene lost 5 bases and the J gene lost 1 base, with 17 bases spanning the gap. This CDR3 has 16 amino acids. CDR3 sequence reads: CASSPTGTDINYGYTF. The CDR3 DNA reads as TGTGCCAGCAGTCCCACCGGGACCGATATTAACTATGGCTACACCTTC.

This clonotype was counted at least ten times. The rearrangement links TRBV19 to TRBJ1-6, with TRBD1 as a possible D gene (5 bases). Looked up from germline, CDR1 is LNHDA and CDR2 is SQIVND (reference sequence). This CDR3 comprises 14 residues. With 3 bases removed from V and 8 bases from J, the gap between germline ends came to 11 bases. For the CDR3, the DNA is TGTGCCAGTAGTATTACCAGGGACTATTCACCCCTCCACTTT. Translating it yields CASSITRDYSPLHF.

This clonotype was found many times. V is TRBV7-9 and J is TRBJ2-1; D might be TRBD1 or TRBD2, each matching 5 bases. Trimming took 5 bases from V and 8 from J, leaving 13 bases between them. The CDR3 totals 13 residues. The germline CDR1 and CDR2 sequences are SEHNR and FQNEAQ (reference sequence). The CDR3 loop reads CASSPSGRYEQFF. The DNA for the CDR3 is TGTGCCAGCAGCCCCTCGGGGCGCTATGAGCAGTTCTTC. Drawing the rest from reference TRBV7-9 and TRBJ2-1, the complete variable domain is DTGVSQNPRHKITKRGQNVTFRCDPISEHNRLYWYRQTLGQGPEFLTYFQNEAQLEKSRLLSDRFSAERPKGSFSTLEIQRTEQGDSAMYLCASSPSGRYEQFFGPGTRLTVL.

CDR3 in amino acids: CASSSFGGTQHF. In nucleotides, the CDR3 is TGTGCCAGCAGTAGCTTCGGGGGTACCCAGCATTTT. The genes are TRBV28 and TRBJ1-5; possible D gene TRBD1, 5 bases. Trimming shortened V by 5 bases and J by 11 bases, and 13 bases separated the two germline ends. The CDR3 is 12 residues long. From germline, CDR1 is MDHEN and CDR2 SYDVKM.

This clonotype was observed a few times. V gene TRBV29-1 combines with J gene TRBJ2-7, with 7 positions matching TRBD1. V shed 7 bases and J 5 bases; nucleotides not matched to a gene: 8. The germline V gene encodes CDR1 SQVTM and CDR2 ANQGSEA. This CDR3 has 12 residues. CDR3 DNA sequence: TGCAGCGGACAGGGACCCTTGGACGAGCAGTACTTC. Protein product: CSGQGPLDEQYF.

In this sample, this clonotype turned up a few times. The chain has TRBV12-3 or TRBV12-4 and TRBJ2-2; D may be TRBD2 (6 bases). This CDR3 spans 15 amino acids. Trimming stripped 8 bases from V and 0 bases from J, with 13 bases between. This CDR3 reads CASPRTGANTGELFF. Written as DNA, the CDR3 is TGTGCCAGCCCTCGCACGGGGGCGAACACCGGGGAGCTGTTTTTT.

This clonotype appeared many times. The chain employs TRBV20-1 and TRBJ2-1; TRBD2 aligns across 11 bases. The junction had 9 bases not matched to a gene; V was cut back by 0 bases and J by 5 bases. The germline gives CDR1 DFQATT, CDR2 SNEGSKA (reference sequence). CDR3 length: 17 residues. Written as DNA, the CDR3 is TGCAGTGCTAGAGATCTGACTAGCGGGGTTCTTCACAATGAGCAGTTCTTC. Translation: CSARDLTSGVLHNEQFF.

The rearrangement uses TRBV6-2 or TRBV6-3 and TRBJ2-7, with a possible D match to TRBD2 (6 bases). The CDR3 loop spans 15 amino acids. Looked up from germline, CDR1 is MNHEY and CDR2 is SVGEGT. Trimming cost V 5 bases and J 2 bases, with 16 bases left between them. CDR3: CASSHTGDGAYEQYF. The CDR3 coding sequence is TGTGCCAGCAGTCATACGGGGGACGGAGCCTACGAGCAGTACTTC.

V and J are TRBV9 and TRBJ2-2; D ambiguous. The germline V gene encodes CDR1 SGDLS and CDR2 YYNGEE. CDR3 length: 15 residues. V gave up 0 bases and J gave up 3 bases, with 9 bases separating them. DNA of the CDR3: TGTGCCAGCAGCGTAGTGGGATCGGACACCGGGGAGCTGTTTTTT. Its protein is CASSVVGSDTGELFF.

The chain uses TRBV19 and TRBJ2-3, with D possibly TRBD1 on 6 matching bases. Germline V gene lookup returns CDR1 LNHDA and CDR2 SQIVND (reference sequence). Trimming pared 4 bases from V and 6 bases from J, leaving 11 bases between. The CDR3 consists of 13 residues. CDR3 DNA: TGTGCCAGTAGTACTCGGGACACCGATACGCAGTATTTT. As protein: CASSTRDTDTQYF.

This clonotype has at least ten counts. The chain carries TRBV12-3 or TRBV12-4 and TRBJ1-1, with 7 bases that match TRBD1. This CDR3 comprises 14 residues. With 7 bases clipped from V and 0 bases from J, the junction kept 5 bases outside the gene matches. The CDR3 spells CASIPGGLNTEAFF. CDR3 nucleotides: TGTGCCAGCATACCAGGGGGGTTGAACACTGAAGCTTTCTTT.

This clonotype was counted between two and nine times. The V and J genes are TRBV6-2 or TRBV6-3 and TRBJ1-2; 7 nucleotides line up with TRBD1. The germline V gene encodes CDR1 MNHEY and CDR2 SVGEGT. This CDR3 has 14 amino acids. The junction had 6 bases not matched to a gene; V was cut back by 0 bases and J by 8 bases. The CDR3: CASSYSITGEGYTF. The CDR3 DNA reads TGTGCCAGCAGTTACTCGATAACAGGGGAAGGCTACACCTTC.

The chain recombines TRBV12-3 or TRBV12-4 with TRBJ1-5, with a tentative D call TRBD1 (6 bases). This CDR3 is 14 amino acids long. Trimming shortened V by 6 bases and J by 2 bases, and 11 bases separated the two germline ends. This CDR3 reads CASSQKGGNQPQHF. The CDR3, as DNA: TGTGCCAGCAGCCAAAAGGGGGGCAATCAGCCCCAGCATTTT.

This clonotype was recorded many times. This sequence joins TRBV18 and TRBJ2-7; unclear D gene. Germline-derived CDR1 and CDR2 are KGHSH and LQKENI. V was pared by 3 bases and J by 2 bases, with 11 bases between. This CDR3 spans 14 amino acids. The DNA for the CDR3 is TGTGCCAGCTCACCCGTCCCTATGGCCTACGAGCAGTACTTC. Encoded protein: CASSPVPMAYEQYF.

This chain links TRBV10-3 with TRBJ2-4, with D unresolved. The germline V gene has CDR1 ENHRY and CDR2 SYGVKD. This CDR3 has 10 amino acids. Trimming pared 8 bases from V and 13 bases from J, leaving 12 bases between. This chain's CDR3 is CAIPRSSQYF. DNA of the CDR3: TGTGCCATCCCCCGAAGTTCCCAGTACTTC.

This chain joins TRBV3-1 and TRBJ2-1; no definite D call. This CDR3 comprises 15 residues. Trimming removed 2 bases from V and 5 bases from J, with 13 bases in between. Germline CDR1 LGHDT, CDR2 YNNKEL (reference sequence). The CDR3 DNA is TGTGCCAGCAGCCAACCTGGTGTGCAGGACAATGAGCAGTTCTTC. Protein sequence: CASSQPGVQDNEQFF.